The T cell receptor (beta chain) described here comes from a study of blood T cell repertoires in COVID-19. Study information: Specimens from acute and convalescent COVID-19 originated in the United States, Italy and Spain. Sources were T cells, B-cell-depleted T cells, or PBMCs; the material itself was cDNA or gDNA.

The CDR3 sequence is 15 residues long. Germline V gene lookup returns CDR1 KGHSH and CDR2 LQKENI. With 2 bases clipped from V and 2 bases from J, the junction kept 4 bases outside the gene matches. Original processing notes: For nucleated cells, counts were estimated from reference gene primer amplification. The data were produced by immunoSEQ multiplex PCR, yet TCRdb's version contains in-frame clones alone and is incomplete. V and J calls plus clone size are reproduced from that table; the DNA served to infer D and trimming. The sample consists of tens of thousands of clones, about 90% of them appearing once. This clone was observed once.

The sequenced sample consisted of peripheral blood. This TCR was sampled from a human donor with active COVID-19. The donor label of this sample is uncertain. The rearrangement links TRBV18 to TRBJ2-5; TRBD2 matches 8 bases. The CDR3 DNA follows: TGTGCCAGCTCACCAGTTAGCGGGGCTCAAGAGACCCAGTACTTC. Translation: CASSPVSGAQETQYF. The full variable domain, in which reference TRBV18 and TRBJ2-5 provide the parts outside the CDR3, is NAGVMQNPRHLVRRRGQEARLRCSPMKGHSHVYWYRQLPEEGLKFMVYLQKENIIDESGMPKERFSAEFPKEGPSILRIQQVVRGDSAAYFCASSPVSGAQETQYFGPGTRLLVL.